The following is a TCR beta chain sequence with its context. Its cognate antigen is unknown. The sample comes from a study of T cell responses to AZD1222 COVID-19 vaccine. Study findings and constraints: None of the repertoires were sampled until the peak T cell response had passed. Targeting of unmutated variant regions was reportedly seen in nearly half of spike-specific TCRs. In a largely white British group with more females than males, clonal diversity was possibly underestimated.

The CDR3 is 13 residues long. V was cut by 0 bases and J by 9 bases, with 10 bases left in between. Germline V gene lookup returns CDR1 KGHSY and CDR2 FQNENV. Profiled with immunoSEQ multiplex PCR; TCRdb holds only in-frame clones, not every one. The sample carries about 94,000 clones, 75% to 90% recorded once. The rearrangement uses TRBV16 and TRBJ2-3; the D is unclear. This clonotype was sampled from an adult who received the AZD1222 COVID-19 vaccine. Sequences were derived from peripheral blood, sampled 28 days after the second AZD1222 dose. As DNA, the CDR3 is TGTGCCAGCAGCCAATCCCCACTGGCCACGCAGTATTTT. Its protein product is CASSQSPLATQYF.